This TCR beta chain derives from a study of T cell responses to AZD1222 COVID-19 vaccine. Broader study findings: Sampling that yielded the repertoires occurred only after the peak T cell response. Spike-specific TCR breadth and depth were elevated following two AZD1222 doses.

In the case of this clone: What it binds is not known.

TCRdb keeps only in-frame clones here, not all; method: immunoSEQ multiplex PCR. Of roughly 42,000 clones in the sample, 60% to 85% were seen once. Germline trimming cut 5 bases from V and 0 bases from J; bases unmatched to any gene: 10. CDR1 is KGHSH and CDR2 is LQKENI in the germline V gene. This CDR3 comprises 18 residues. The receptor's source is an adult in good health. Here the sequenced sample was peripheral blood, taken on day 0 of AZD1222 vaccination. The gene calls are TRBV18 and TRBJ2-7, with 13 bases fitting TRBD2. The CDR3, as DNA: TGTGCCAGCTCATCTCGGACTAGCGGGGGTGTCAGCTCCTACGAGCAGTACTTC. This gives the protein CASSSRTSGGVSSYEQYF. The full variable domain, in which reference TRBV18 and TRBJ2-7 provide the parts outside the CDR3, is NAGVMQNPRHLVRRRGQEARLRCSPMKGHSHVYWYRQLPEEGLKFMVYLQKENIIDESGMPKERFSAEFPKEGPSILRIQQVVRGDSAAYFCASSSRTSGGVSSYEQYFGPGTRLTVT.